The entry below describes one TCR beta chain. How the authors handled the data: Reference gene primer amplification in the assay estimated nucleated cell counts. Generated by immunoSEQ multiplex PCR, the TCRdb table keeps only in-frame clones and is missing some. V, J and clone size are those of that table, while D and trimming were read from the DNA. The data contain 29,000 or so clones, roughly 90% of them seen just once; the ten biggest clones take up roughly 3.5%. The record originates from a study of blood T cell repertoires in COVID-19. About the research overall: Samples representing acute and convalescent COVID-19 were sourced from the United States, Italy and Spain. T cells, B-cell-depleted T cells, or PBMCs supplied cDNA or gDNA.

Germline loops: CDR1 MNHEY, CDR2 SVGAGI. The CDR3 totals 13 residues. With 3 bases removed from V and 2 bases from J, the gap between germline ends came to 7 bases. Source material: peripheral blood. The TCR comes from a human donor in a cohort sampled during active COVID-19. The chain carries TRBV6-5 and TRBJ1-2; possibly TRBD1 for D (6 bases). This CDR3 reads CASSYGQNYGYTF. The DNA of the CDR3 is TGTGCCAGCAGTTATGGACAGAACTATGGCTACACCTTC.